The clone carrying this TCR beta chain was observed a single time. As yet, its antigen is unknown. The record originates from a study of T-cell reconstitution after alpha-beta-depleted transplantation in children. Whole-study results and caveats: Alpha-beta T cells about two months after transplant reportedly derived from several hundred expanded graft clones.

Unique molecular identifiers featured in how the TCRbeta library was prepared. TCRdb reanalysed the PCR reads using MiXCR and keeps one entry per CDR3 protein. The top ten clones hold 25% to 30% of a sample with some 460,000 distinct CDR3 sequences, around 15% of them seen once. CDR1 is LGHNA and CDR2 is YNFKEQ in the germline V gene. With 4 bases removed from V and 0 bases from J, the gap between germline ends came to 13 bases. This CDR3 comprises 15 residues. The gene calls are TRBV4-2 and TRBJ2-7; D not certain. The receptor was derived from a boy under three years old who had a stem cell transplant for Wiskott-Aldrich syndrome, so the T cells may come from the graft donor. Source: PBMCs, mostly from graft donor cells, taken 360 days after TCRalphabeta/CD19-depleted stem cell transplant. The CDR3 is CASSRLRASSYEQYF. DNA for the CDR3: TGTGCCAGCAGCCGACTCCGGGCCAGCTCCTACGAGCAGTACTTC.